These 7 T cell receptor beta chains originate from one sample sequenced in a study of shared clonotypes between healthy human individuals. Generated by immunoSEQ multiplex PCR, the TCRdb table keeps only in-frame clones and is missing some. The data contain a few million clones, just over 90% of them singletons. Sequenced material: naive CD4+ T cells sorted from blood. Described subset: CD45RA+ positively selected. These receptors were collected from a man between 18 and 35 years old in good health.

J is TRBJ2-7 and V is TRBV10-2; no reliable D call. Per germline, CDR1 WSHSY and CDR2 SAAADI. Deletions cut 2 bases from V and 6 bases from J, with 5 bases between. The CDR3 runs to 11 residues. CDR3 residues: CASSERSEQYF. In nucleotides, the CDR3 is TGCGCCAGCAGTGAGAGGTCCGAGCAGTACTTC.

The chain employs TRBV5-1 and TRBJ2-7; D is unclear. V was cut by 0 bases and J by 3 bases, with 10 bases left in between. This CDR3 contains 14 residues. Germline assignment: CDR1 SGHRS and CDR2 YFSETQ. Here the CDR3 DNA reads TGCGCCAGCAGCTTGGAGACTTCCCTCTACGAGCAGTACTTC. The encoded protein is CASSLETSLYEQYF.

The chain recombines TRBV6-6 with TRBJ2-1; D uncertain. V lost 10 bases, J lost 8 bases, and 12 bases lay in between. Germline-derived CDR1 and CDR2 are MNHNY and SVGAGI (reference sequence). The CDR3 runs 11 residues. Written as DNA, the CDR3 is TGTGCCACCCAATTTTGGGATGAGCAGTTCTTC. Translating gives CATQFWDEQFF.

V and J are TRBV18 and TRBJ1-1; D is uncertain. Trimming removed 0 bases at V and 5 bases at J, with 10 bases between. Germline V gene lookup returns CDR1 KGHSH and CDR2 LQKENI. This CDR3 contains 14 residues. In nucleotides, the CDR3 is TGTGCCAGCTCACCACCAGGTCGGTGGACTGAAGCTTTCTTT. Translating gives CASSPPGRWTEAFF.

The chain joins TRBV30 to TRBJ2-1; D call uncertain. CDR3 length: 14 residues. Per germline, CDR1 GTSNPN and CDR2 SVGIG (reference sequence). V lost 5 bases and J 4 bases, leaving 15 bases between the germline ends. In DNA, the CDR3 is TGTGCCTGGGGAATGGGCCCCGGGTACAATGAGCAGTTCTTC. Translation gives CAWGMGPGYNEQFF.

The chain employs TRBV2 and TRBJ2-7; the match to TRBD2 covers 11 bases. V was clipped by 4 bases and J by 1 base; unmatched bases: 12. Germline V gene data show CDR1 as SNHLY and CDR2 as FYNNEI. The CDR3 runs 18 residues. The CDR3 DNA follows: TGTGCCAGCAGTGTTGGGTTAGCGGGAGGGCCTGAGTCCTACGAGCAGTACTTC. The encoded protein is CASSVGLAGGPESYEQYF.

V usage is TRBV30 and J usage is TRBJ1-6, with 10 bases lining up with TRBD1. The CDR3 is 19 residues long. V shed 0 bases, J shed 1 base, and the junction held 9 bases outside the gene matches. In germline, CDR1 is GTSNPN, CDR2 SVGIG (reference sequence). CDR3 DNA: TGTGCCTGGAGTGTACCCCTGACAGGGGGCGGGTCCTATAATTCACCCCTCCACTTT. This translates into CAWSVPLTGGGSYNSPLHF.